Following are 26 T cell receptor beta chains from one sample sequenced in a study of blood T cell repertoires in COVID-19. TCRdb's table, derived via immunoSEQ multiplex PCR, lists solely in-frame clones and lacks some. Among over 75,000 clones, 78% were seen once, and the ten largest hold 15% to 20%. The source material was peripheral blood. The source of these receptors is a human donor in a cohort sampled during active COVID-19.

This chain connects TRBV9 to TRBJ1-6; the D is unclear. Germline V CDR1 and CDR2: SGDLS, YYNGEE. The CDR3 spans 13 residues. V was pared by 6 bases and J by 7 bases, with 11 bases between. CDR3 bases: TGTGCCAGCAACCCAGGCCCGAATTCACCCCTCCACTTT. As protein: CASNPGPNSPLHF.

This chain connects TRBV23-1 to TRBJ2-2; 10 bases line up with TRBD2. TRBV23-1 is reported as an ORF; its role is uncertain. The V and J ends lost 8 bases and 4 bases, in that order; junction bases with no gene match: 28. The CDR3 has 22 residues. The CDR3 region has the DNA TGCGCCAGCGGCTCAGGGTGCACGGCCGTCCAGCGGGAGGGCCGGATCACCGGGGAGCTGTTTTTT. This sequence encodes CASGSGCTAVQREGRITGELFF.

V gene TRBV19 combines with J gene TRBJ1-2; D is unresolved. V lost 6 bases and J lost 10, with 12 bases in between. The CDR3 totals 11 residues. CDR1 and CDR2 (germline): LNHDA, SQIVND (reference sequence). The CDR3 region is CASRDYTDYTF. Written as DNA, the CDR3 is TGTGCCAGTAGGGACTATACGGACTACACCTTC.

This clone appeared a single time. This chain uses TRBV19 with TRBJ2-7, with 9 nucleotides matching TRBD1. After removal of 7 bases from V and 6 bases from J, the junction contained 10 bases not matched to a gene. CDR1 LNHDA and CDR2 SQIVND come from the germline V gene (reference sequence). This CDR3 spans 14 amino acids. In DNA, the CDR3 is TGTGCCAGTACCTCGACAGGGGGGACAGGCGAGCAGTACTTC. Translating it yields CASTSTGGTGEQYF.

This rearrangement joins TRBV7-3 to TRBJ2-1; 8 positions match TRBD2. Germline-derived CDR1 and CDR2 are SGHTA and FQGTGA. V lost 2 bases, J lost 0 bases, and 9 bases stayed unmatched. The CDR3 length is 18 residues. CDR3 in DNA: TGTGCCAGCAGCTTAGGGGGGAGTAGCGGGGTCTCCTACAATGAGCAGTTCTTC. This encodes CASSLGGSSGVSYNEQFF.

The gene calls are TRBV6-2 or TRBV6-3 and TRBJ1-2; D is uncertain. CDR1 is MNHEY and CDR2 is SVGEGT in the germline V gene. This CDR3 has 14 amino acids. Trimming cost V 5 bases and J 1 base, with 11 bases left between them. Written as DNA, the CDR3 is TGTGCCAGCAGTACCGAAACTATTAACTATGGCTACACCTTC. It specifies CASSTETINYGYTF.

This clone showed up many times. The chain combines TRBV3-1 (or the pseudogene TRBV3-2) with TRBJ1-3; D is perhaps TRBD1 (5 bases). CDR3 length: 17 residues. Germline V lookup: CDR1 LGHDT, CDR2 YNNKEL (reference sequence). V was clipped by 1 base and J by 4 bases, with 17 bases between them. CDR3 coding DNA: TGTGCCAGCAGCCAAGGGTCGCTAAGGGGCAGAGGAAACACCATATATTTT. Its translation: CASSQGSLRGRGNTIYF.

The chain carries TRBV6-2 or TRBV6-3 and TRBJ1-4; 8 nucleotides agree with TRBD1. CDR3 length: 15 amino acids. V lost 5 bases to trimming and J lost 7 bases; unmatched junction nucleotides: 9. Per the germline V gene, CDR1 is MNHEY and CDR2 is SVGEGT. This CDR3 is CASSTRQGRSEKLFF. CDR3 DNA sequence: TGTGCCAGCAGTACCCGACAGGGGAGGAGTGAAAAACTGTTTTTT.

The chain uses TRBV27 and TRBJ1-5; D remains ambiguous. The CDR3 runs to 17 residues. In germline, CDR1 is MNHEY, CDR2 SMNVEV (reference sequence). V was cut by 0 bases and J by 0 bases, with 12 bases left in between. The chain's CDR3 is CASSLSPGYGSNQPQHF. DNA for the CDR3: TGTGCCAGCAGTTTATCACCCGGGTACGGTAGCAATCAGCCCCAGCATTTT.

The gene calls are TRBV27 and TRBJ1-5; 8 nucleotides line up with TRBD1. The CDR3 has 14 amino acids. V gave up 5 bases and J gave up 1 base; unmatched junction bases: 1. Germline V gene data show CDR1 as MNHEY and CDR2 as SMNVEV (reference sequence). In nucleotides, the CDR3 is TGTGCCAGCAGTGGACAGGGAAGCAATCAGCCCCAGCATTTT. This sequence encodes CASSGQGSNQPQHF.

CDR3 DNA sequence: TGTGCCAGCAGCTTGGCTAGTTCCTATGGCTACACCTTC. Its protein product is CASSLASSYGYTF. The J gene is TRBJ1-2, the V gene TRBV5-4; D not certain. V gave up 0 bases and J gave up 4 bases, with 7 bases separating them. The CDR3 sequence is 13 residues long. Germline V gene data show CDR1 as SGHNT and CDR2 as YYREEE (reference sequence).

The V call is TRBV28, the J call TRBJ2-1; TRBD1 aligns across 12 bases. The length of the CDR3 is 21 residues. Trimming removed 1 base from V and 0 bases from J; junction bases left unmatched: 13. CDR1 is MDHEN, CDR2 SYDVKM, per germline. CDR3 sequence reads: CASSLSLLRDRGLSSYNEQFF. CDR3 DNA: TGTGCCAGCAGTTTATCCCTCCTCAGGGACAGGGGGCTGAGCTCCTACAATGAGCAGTTCTTC. The full variable domain, its missing parts supplied by reference TRBV28 and TRBJ2-1, is DVKVTQSSRYLVKRTGEKVFLECVQDMDHENMFWYRQDPGLGLRLIYFSYDVKMKEKGDIPEGYSVSREKKERFSLILESASTNQTSMYLCASSLSLLRDRGLSSYNEQFFGPGTRLTVL.

The CDR3 coding sequence is TGCGCCAGCAGCCCAGGGACTAGCGGGAACGGGGAGCTGTTTTTT. Translating it yields CASSPGTSGNGELFF. The chain recombines TRBV10-1 with TRBJ2-2, with 13 bases that match TRBD2. The CDR3 is 15 amino acids. From germline, CDR1 is WNHNN and CDR2 SYGVQD (reference sequence). V lost 6 bases to trimming and J lost 7 bases; unmatched junction nucleotides: 5.

CDR3 nucleotide sequence: TGTGCCAGCAGCTTGGTGGGAGGGGGTCCAGATACGCAGTATTTT. It is translated as CASSLVGGGPDTQYF. This rearrangement joins TRBV5-6 to TRBJ2-3, with a possible D match to TRBD2 (7 bases). Trimming stripped 0 bases from V and 4 bases from J, with 12 bases between. CDR3 length: 15 amino acids. Germline CDR1 and CDR2: SGHDT and YYEEEE.

The V call is TRBV25-1, the J call TRBJ2-2; no clear D. This CDR3 has 13 residues. V was clipped by 3 bases and J by 4 bases, with 6 bases between them. CDR1 and CDR2 from the germline V gene are MGHDK and SYGVNS. DNA of the CDR3: TGTGCCAGCAGTGAGTGGCCCACCGGGGAGCTGTTTTTT. Its translation: CASSEWPTGELFF. The full variable domain, in which reference TRBV25-1 and TRBJ2-2 provide the parts outside the CDR3, is EADIYQTPRYLVIGTGKKITLECSQTMGHDKMYWYQQDPGMELHLIHYSYGVNSTEKGDLSSESTVSRIRTEHFPLTLESARPSHTSQYLCASSEWPTGELFFGEGSRLTVL.

This clone has at least ten counts. The rearrangement uses TRBV4-2 and TRBJ2-7, with D tentatively TRBD2 (5 bases). Germline V lookup: CDR1 LGHNA, CDR2 YNFKEQ. Trimming shortened V by 4 bases and J by 9 bases, and 22 bases separated the two germline ends. The CDR3 has 15 amino acids. The CDR3 sequence: CASSPSWQVNLGQYF. CDR3 DNA sequence: TGTGCCAGCAGCCCTAGCTGGCAGGTGAACTTAGGGCAGTACTTC.

The chain joins TRBV28 to TRBJ1-5, with D hard to call. Germline CDR1 and CDR2: MDHEN and SYDVKM. The ends were cut back, 4 bases at V and 7 bases at J, with 14 bases in the middle. There are 14 residues in the CDR3. CDR3 protein: CASSSNREGQPQHF. The CDR3 region has the DNA TGTGCCAGCAGTTCTAACCGGGAGGGCCAGCCCCAGCATTTT.

The rearrangement joins TRBV6-5 to TRBJ1-6; possible D gene TRBD1, 6 bases. The V gene lost 6 bases and the J gene lost 10 bases, with 19 bases spanning the gap. Germline CDR1 and CDR2: MNHEY and SVGAGI. This CDR3 has 15 residues. This CDR3 is CASSRPSNRDSPLHF. For the CDR3, the DNA is TGTGCCAGCAGCCGACCATCAAACAGGGACTCACCCCTCCACTTT.

V usage is TRBV5-1 and J usage is TRBJ1-2; TRBD1 aligns across 7 bases. The CDR3 is 15 residues long. Losses at the gene ends were 3 bases for V and 4 bases for J; bases not matched to a gene: 9. Germline-derived CDR1 and CDR2 are SGHRS and YFSETQ. The CDR3 DNA reads as TGCGCCAGCAGCTCGGGCAACAGGGGACCCTATGGCTACACCTTC. Its protein product is CASSSGNRGPYGYTF.

The chain has TRBV27 and TRBJ2-1; no firm D call. Germline-derived CDR1 and CDR2 are MNHEY and SMNVEV (reference sequence). The length of the CDR3 is 13 residues. Trimming pared 0 bases from V and 4 bases from J, leaving 4 bases between. CDR3: CASSLSAYNEQFF. CDR3 DNA: TGTGCCAGCAGTTTATCAGCTTACAATGAGCAGTTCTTC.

The chain joins TRBV7-2 to TRBJ1-1; D is possibly TRBD1 (5 bases). Germline V lookup: CDR1 SGHTA, CDR2 FQGNSA. V was shortened by 2 bases and J by 3 bases, with 10 bases between the two germline ends. This CDR3 contains 14 residues. Written as DNA, the CDR3 is TGTGCCAGCAGCTTACAGGGAGGGGACACTGAAGCTTTCTTT. Amino acid sequence: CASSLQGGDTEAFF.

V is TRBV5-1 and J is TRBJ2-5, with 14 bases lining up with TRBD2. CDR1 and CDR2 (germline): SGHRS, YFSETQ. Unmatched junction bases numbered 2, after V lost 0 bases and J lost 4 bases. This CDR3 contains 16 residues. CDR3 sequence reads: CASSLEGTSGGETQYF. Here the CDR3 DNA reads TGCGCCAGCAGCTTGGAAGGGACTAGCGGGGGAGAGACCCAGTACTTC.

This clone was seen a single time. The V call is TRBV9, the J call TRBJ2-2; perhaps TRBD1 as D (6 bases). This CDR3 is 16 amino acids long. Germline V gene lookup returns CDR1 SGDLS and CDR2 YYNGEE. Trimming took off 3 bases at V and 4 bases at J, with 16 bases between the two ends. CDR3 residues: CASSAGEQGFTGELFF. The CDR3 region has the DNA TGTGCCAGCAGCGCTGGGGAACAGGGCTTCACCGGGGAGCTGTTTTTT.

V is TRBV11-2 and J is TRBJ2-5; 9 positions match TRBD1. The CDR3 sequence is 16 residues long. The germline CDR1 and CDR2 sequences are SGHAT and FQNNGV. With 4 bases clipped from V and 5 bases from J, the junction kept 11 bases outside the gene matches. CDR3 bases: TGTGCCAGCAGCTCAAGGGACAGGGAAAGAGGGGAGACCCAGTACTTC. Translated: CASSSRDRERGETQYF.

This clone appeared a few times. CDR3 coding DNA: TGTGCCAGCAGCTTTACTAGCGGGGCGGCCTACGAGCAGTACGTC. It yields the protein CASSFTSGAAYEQYV. The chain links TRBV3-1 (or the pseudogene TRBV3-2) to TRBJ2-7; 10 bases line up with TRBD2. After removal of 5 bases from V and 2 bases from J, the junction contained 6 bases not matched to a gene. This CDR3 spans 15 amino acids. Germline V gene lookup returns CDR1 LGHDT and CDR2 YNNKEL (reference sequence).

The V and J genes are TRBV6-2 or TRBV6-3 and TRBJ2-3, with TRBD2 matching 9 bases. This CDR3 spans 16 amino acids. J gave up 0 bases and V 2 bases, and 3 bases lay outside the gene matches. Germline loops: CDR1 MNHEY, CDR2 SVGEGT. CDR3: CASSYPGLASTDTQYF. CDR3 sequence (DNA): TGTGCCAGCAGTTACCCGGGACTAGCTAGCACAGATACGCAGTATTTT.